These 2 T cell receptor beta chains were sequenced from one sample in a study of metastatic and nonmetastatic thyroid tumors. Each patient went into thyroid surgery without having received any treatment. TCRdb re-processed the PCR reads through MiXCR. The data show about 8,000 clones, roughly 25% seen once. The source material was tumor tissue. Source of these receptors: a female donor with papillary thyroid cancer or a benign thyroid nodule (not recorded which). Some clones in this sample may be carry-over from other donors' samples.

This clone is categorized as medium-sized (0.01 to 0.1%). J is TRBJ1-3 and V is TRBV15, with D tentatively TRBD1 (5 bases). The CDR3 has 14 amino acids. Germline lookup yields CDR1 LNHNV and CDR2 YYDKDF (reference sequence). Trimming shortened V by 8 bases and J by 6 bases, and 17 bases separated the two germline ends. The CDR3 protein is CATRGGGAINTIYF. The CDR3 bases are TGTGCCACCCGCGGGGGAGGGGCTATAAACACCATATATTTT.

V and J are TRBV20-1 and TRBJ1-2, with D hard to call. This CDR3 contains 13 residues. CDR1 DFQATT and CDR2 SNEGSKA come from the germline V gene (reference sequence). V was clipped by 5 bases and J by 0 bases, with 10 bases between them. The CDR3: CSASNPTNYGYTF. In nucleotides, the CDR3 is TGCAGTGCTTCCAACCCGACTAACTATGGCTACACCTTC.